One TCR beta chain is described in this entry. The data were taken from a study of blood T cell repertoires in COVID-19. This table comes from immunoSEQ multiplex PCR, and its TCRdb copy is limited to in-frame clones, with some not included. The sample shows fewer than 250,000 clones, just under 90% of them seen only once. Trimming took 6 bases from V and 4 from J; bases not matched to a gene: 9. Germline V lookup: CDR1 SNHLY, CDR2 FYNNEI. This CDR3 is 15 amino acids long. This receptor was taken from a man aged 30 to 39 with COVID-19, enrolled during active disease. The sample consisted of peripheral blood. J is TRBJ1-5 and V is TRBV2; TRBD1 matches 7 bases. The CDR3 sequence: CASRWDRHVNQPQHF. CDR3 in DNA: TGTGCCAGCAGATGGGACAGACATGTGAATCAGCCCCAGCATTTT.